Listed below are T cell receptor beta chains from one sample, sequenced in a study of persistence of HIV-infected CD4 T cells. Method: immunoSEQ multiplex PCR; TCRdb's copy keeps in-frame clones and lacks some. This sample yields about 40,000 clones, of which 75% to 80% are seen a single time; approximately 15% belongs to the top ten. The antigens these receptors bind are not known. The sample here was CD4+ T cells sorted from PBMCs after approximately 19-hour stimulation, taken from a patient who received antiretroviral therapy. These receptors all come from an adult man with HIV who was CMV-seropositive. The CDR3 runs from the conserved cysteine through the conserved F or W. The order of the fields is J gene, clone size, V gene, D gene, CDR3 DNA, CDR3 protein. D genes are given only for firm matches. Size is stated for part of the rows, as once, few or many counts, or as a class when the clone is expanded.

TRBJ2-7 | NA | TRBV27 | TRBD2 | TGTGCCAGCAGTACCACCGGGACTAGCTCGGGGGAGCAGTACTTC | CASSTTGTSSGEQYF
TRBJ2-2 | NA | TRBV7-8 | NA | TGTGCCAGCAGCATAGGACAGTTTTTAGGGGACACCGGGGAGCTGTTTTTT | CASSIGQFLGDTGELFF
TRBJ2-7 | once | TRBV6-5 | TRBD1 | TGTGCCAGCAACCTTAGCAAGGGGGCAACCGAGCAGTACTTC | CASNLSKGATEQYF
TRBJ2-1 | NA | TRBV2 | TRBD2 | TGTGCCAGCACTGGGATGACTAGCGGGAGAGATAGCAATGAGCAGTTCTTC | CASTGMTSGRDSNEQFF
TRBJ1-1 | NA | TRBV19 | NA | TGTGCCAGTAGTATTTGGCAGGCAAACACTGAAGCTTTCTTT | CASSIWQANTEAFF
TRBJ2-7 | NA | TRBV7-9 | NA | TGTGCCAGCAGCTTAGGCGGCGGGACACAAGGCGAGCAGTACTTC | CASSLGGGTQGEQYF
TRBJ2-6 | NA | TRBV30 | NA | TGTGCCTGGAGTATTAGATATGGGGCCAACGTCCTGACTTTC | CAWSIRYGANVLTF
TRBJ2-7 | NA | TRBV6-5 | TRBD1 | TGTGCCAGCAGTTCCCAGGGACAGGGCGGCTCCTACGAGCAGTACTTC | CASSSQGQGGSYEQYF
TRBJ1-3 | once | TRBV11-2 | NA | TGTGCCAGCAGCTTAGTCCTATTCTCTGGAAACACCATATATTTT | CASSLVLFSGNTIYF
TRBJ1-4 | few | TRBV7-8 | NA | TGTGCCAGCAGCTTAGCCTGGGGAATCGGTGAAAAACTGTTTTTT | CASSLAWGIGEKLFF
TRBJ2-2 | NA | TRBV7-8 | TRBD2 | TGTGCCAGCAGCGGATTTAGCGGGAGAAGCACCGGGGAGCTGTTTTTT | CASSGFSGRSTGELFF
TRBJ2-5 | NA | TRBV7-2 | NA | TGTGCCAGCAGCTTAGTAACCCCCTTGGGCACTAGTGTAGGAGAGACCCAGTACTTC | CASSLVTPLGTSVGETQYF
TRBJ2-7 | NA | TRBV5-1 | TRBD1 | TGCGCCAGCAGCTCGCAGGGCCACAGGGGCGACGAGCAGTACTTC | CASSSQGHRGDEQYF
TRBJ1-2 | NA | TRBV19 | TRBD1 | TGTGCCAGTAGTACGAATGACAGGGGGAACTATGGCTACACCTTC | CASSTNDRGNYGYTF
TRBJ2-1 | few | TRBV4-1 | NA | TGCGCCAGCAGCCTTCGGACGGTTGATGAGCAGTTCTTC | CASSLRTVDEQFF
TRBJ2-2 | NA | TRBV19 | NA | TGTGCCAGTAGTAATCCCCGGGTCTGGGAGCTGTTTTTT | CASSNPRVWELFF
TRBJ1-2 | NA | TRBV11-2 | NA | TGTGCCAGCAGCACTAATCAGGGACCCTATGGCTACACCTTC | CASSTNQGPYGYTF
TRBJ1-1 | NA | TRBV5-5 | TRBD1 | TGTGCCAGCAGCCCAATGGACAGGGGCGCTTTCTTT | CASSPMDRGAFF
TRBJ2-6 | NA | TRBV29-1 | TRBD2 | TGCAGCGTGGGGACTAGCGTCTCTGGGGCCAACGTCCTGACTTTC | CSVGTSVSGANVLTF
TRBJ2-4 | NA | TRBV19 | TRBD1 | TGTGCCAGTAGTATCCAGGGGGCGTTAGCCAAAAACATTCAGTACTTC | CASSIQGALAKNIQYF
TRBJ2-2 | NA | TRBV3-1/TRBV3-2 | TRBD2 | TGTGCCAGCAGCCAGCAAACCTCCTGGACTAGCGGGAGGACGAACACCGGGGAGCTGTTTTTT | CASSQQTSWTSGRTNTGELFF
TRBJ1-5 | NA | TRBV6-2/TRBV6-3 | NA | TGTGCCAGCACCCCTCGGGGGAACAATCAGCCCCAGCATTTT | CASTPRGNNQPQHF
TRBJ1-2 | NA | TRBV2 | NA | TGTGCCAGCAGTGACCTACCAGGGGTTCGCGGCTACACCTTC | CASSDLPGVRGYTF
TRBJ2-7 | NA | TRBV7-8 | TRBD2 | TGTGCCAGCAGCCCCCCCCCGGGGGGGACCTCCTACGAGCAGTACTTC | CASSPPPGGTSYEQYF
TRBJ1-5 | NA | TRBV19 | NA | TGTGCCAGTAGTATCACAGGCAATCAGCCCCAGCATTTT | CASSITGNQPQHF
TRBJ2-1 | NA | TRBV24-1 | NA | TGTGCCACCAGTGAGTCGTCCAATGAGCAGTTCTTC | CATSESSNEQFF
TRBJ1-3 | once | TRBV18 | NA | TGTGCCAGCTCACCAGCTGTCTGGGACTCTGGAAACACCATATATTTT | CASSPAVWDSGNTIYF
TRBJ1-2 | once | TRBV3-1/TRBV3-2 | TRBD1 | TGTGCCAGCAGCCTCGGACAGGGAAAAGGCTACACCTTC | CASSLGQGKGYTF
TRBJ2-2 | few | TRBV7-9 | NA | TGTGCCAGCAGGGGGATCGTTGGGACCGGGGAGCTGTTTTTT | CASRGIVGTGELFF
TRBJ1-2 | NA | TRBV6-2/TRBV6-3 | NA | TGTGCCAGCAGCGACTATGGCTACACCTTC | CASSDYGYTF
TRBJ1-2 | NA | TRBV6-5 | NA | TGTGCCAGCAGAGACAGAGCTAACTATGGCTACACCTTC | CASRDRANYGYTF
TRBJ1-3 | NA | TRBV3-1/TRBV3-2 | NA | TGTGCCAGCAGCCAAGATGGGTCGGCTGGAAACACCATATATTTT | CASSQDGSAGNTIYF
TRBJ2-2 | NA | TRBV10-3 | TRBD2 | TGTGCCATCAGTGATCCCTCGCGGGGGGGCACCGGGGAGCTGTTTTTT | CAISDPSRGGTGELFF
TRBJ1-2 | NA | TRBV5-5 | NA | TGTGCCAGCAGCTTAAGTCCGGGGAGTTCGGGCTACACCTTC | CASSLSPGSSGYTF
TRBJ2-6 | NA | TRBV5-1 | NA | TGCGCCAGCAGCTTGATCTCTGGGGCCAACGTCCTGACTTTC | CASSLISGANVLTF
TRBJ1-2 | NA | TRBV20-1 | NA | TGCAGTGCTAGTATGGCTAACTATGGCTACACCTTC | CSASMANYGYTF
TRBJ2-7 | NA | TRBV18 | TRBD1 | TGTGCCAGCTCACCTTTAACCGGGACAGGTCCCTACGAGCAGTACTTC | CASSPLTGTGPYEQYF
TRBJ1-5 | NA | TRBV4-1 | NA | TGCGCCAGCAGCCAAGAACGACAGCCCCGAATTCAGAATCAGCCCCAGCATTTT | CASSQERQPRIQNQPQHF
TRBJ1-2 | few | TRBV19 | NA | TGTGCCAGTAGGCAACAGGGAACTAACTATGGCTACACCTTC | CASRQQGTNYGYTF
TRBJ2-4 | NA | TRBV11-1 | TRBD1 | TGTGCCAGCAGTGAGCCGGGACAGGGGTGGAACATTCAGTACTTC | CASSEPGQGWNIQYF
TRBJ2-1 | few | TRBV7-8 | NA | TGTGCCAGCAGCTTCAGGGCGCCCCTCTACAATGAGCAGTTCTTC | CASSFRAPLYNEQFF
TRBJ1-1 | NA | TRBV6-5 | NA | TGTGCCAGCAGTTACATGGGTGTTGCTTTCTTT | CASSYMGVAFF
TRBJ2-7 | NA | TRBV29-1 | NA | TGCAGCGTTGGCACAGGCAACGAGCAGTACTTC | CSVGTGNEQYF
TRBJ2-7 | NA | TRBV3-1/TRBV3-2 | NA | TGTGCCAGCAGCCAAGGGGGCCACTACGAGCAGTACTTC | CASSQGGHYEQYF
TRBJ2-5 | NA | TRBV9 | NA | TGTGCCAGCAGCCCAGGGTGGAGGGCATTGAGGTGGGACGAGACCCAGTACTTC | CASSPGWRALRWDETQYF
TRBJ2-1 | NA | TRBV29-1 | NA | TGCAGCGTTGAAGGGGGTTGGGAGCAGTTCTTC | CSVEGGWEQFF
TRBJ2-7 | NA | TRBV2 | TRBD1 | TGTGCCAGCCTAGAGGACAGGGGGTCCTACGAGCAGTACTTC | CASLEDRGSYEQYF
TRBJ1-2 | NA | TRBV4-2 | TRBD1 | TGTGCCAGCAGCCAAGAATGGGGACAGGGGGTATCAGCTAACTATGGCTACACCTTC | CASSQEWGQGVSANYGYTF
TRBJ1-2 | once | TRBV30 | NA | TGTGCCTGGACACCCTTAGGGAGGATAGCTAACTATGGCTACACCTTC | CAWTPLGRIANYGYTF
TRBJ1-2 | NA | TRBV30 | TRBD1 | TGTGCCTGGAACCAAGGACAGGGGAACTATGGCTACACCTTC | CAWNQGQGNYGYTF